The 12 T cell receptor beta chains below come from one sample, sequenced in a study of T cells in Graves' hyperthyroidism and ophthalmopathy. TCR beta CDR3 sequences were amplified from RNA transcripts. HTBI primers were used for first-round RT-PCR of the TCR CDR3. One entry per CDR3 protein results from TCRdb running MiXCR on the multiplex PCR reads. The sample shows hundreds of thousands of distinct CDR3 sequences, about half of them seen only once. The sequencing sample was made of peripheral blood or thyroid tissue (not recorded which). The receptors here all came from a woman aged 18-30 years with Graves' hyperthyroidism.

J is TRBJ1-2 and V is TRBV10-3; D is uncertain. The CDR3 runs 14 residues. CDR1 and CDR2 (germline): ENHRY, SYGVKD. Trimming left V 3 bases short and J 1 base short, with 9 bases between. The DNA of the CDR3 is TGTGCCATCAGTGAACCTGCAGATAACTATGGCTACACCTTC. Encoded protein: CAISEPADNYGYTF.

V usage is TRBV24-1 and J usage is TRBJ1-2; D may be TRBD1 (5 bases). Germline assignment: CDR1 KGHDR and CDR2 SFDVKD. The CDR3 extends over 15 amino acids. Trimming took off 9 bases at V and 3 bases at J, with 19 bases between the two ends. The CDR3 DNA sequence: TGTGCCACCGAGGGGACTGGGCCGGAATACTATGGCTACACCTTC. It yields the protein CATEGTGPEYYGYTF.

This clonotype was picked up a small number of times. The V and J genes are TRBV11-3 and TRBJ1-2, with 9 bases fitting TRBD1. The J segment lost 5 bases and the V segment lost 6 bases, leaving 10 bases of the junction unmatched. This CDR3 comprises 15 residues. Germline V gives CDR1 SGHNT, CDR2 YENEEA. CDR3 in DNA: TGTGCCAGCAGAGGGGCGGGACAGGGTCTATATGGCTACACCTTC. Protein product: CASRGAGQGLYGYTF.

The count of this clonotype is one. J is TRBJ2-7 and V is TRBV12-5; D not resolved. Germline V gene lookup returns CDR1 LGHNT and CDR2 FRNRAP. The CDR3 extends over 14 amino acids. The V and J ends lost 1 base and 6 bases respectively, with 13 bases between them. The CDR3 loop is CASGLGHAMGEQYF. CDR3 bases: TGTGCTAGTGGTTTGGGACACGCGATGGGCGAGCAGTACTTC.

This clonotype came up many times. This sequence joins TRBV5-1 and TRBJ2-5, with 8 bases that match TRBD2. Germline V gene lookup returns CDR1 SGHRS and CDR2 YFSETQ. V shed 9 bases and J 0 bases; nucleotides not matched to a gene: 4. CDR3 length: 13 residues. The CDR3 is CATGGENQETQYF. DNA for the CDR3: TGCGCCACCGGGGGGGAGAACCAAGAGACCCAGTACTTC.

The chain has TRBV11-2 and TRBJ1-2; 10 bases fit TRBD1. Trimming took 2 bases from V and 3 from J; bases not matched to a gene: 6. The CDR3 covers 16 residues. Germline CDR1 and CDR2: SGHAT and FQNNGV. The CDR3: CASSLRAGTGDYGYTF. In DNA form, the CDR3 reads TGTGCCAGCAGCTTAAGGGCCGGGACAGGGGACTATGGCTACACCTTC.

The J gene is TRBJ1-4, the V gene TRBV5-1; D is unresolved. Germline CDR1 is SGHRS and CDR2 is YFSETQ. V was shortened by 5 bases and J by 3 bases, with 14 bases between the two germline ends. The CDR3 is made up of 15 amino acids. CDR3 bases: TGCGCCAGCAGACTTGGTGGACTCCCTAATGAAAAACTGTTTTTT. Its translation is CASRLGGLPNEKLFF.

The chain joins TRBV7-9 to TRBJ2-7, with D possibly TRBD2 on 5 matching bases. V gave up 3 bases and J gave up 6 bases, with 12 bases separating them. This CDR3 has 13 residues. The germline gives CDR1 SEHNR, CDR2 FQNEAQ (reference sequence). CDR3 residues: CASSFTEGFEQYF. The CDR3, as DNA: TGTGCCAGCAGCTTTACCGAGGGATTCGAGCAGTACTTC.

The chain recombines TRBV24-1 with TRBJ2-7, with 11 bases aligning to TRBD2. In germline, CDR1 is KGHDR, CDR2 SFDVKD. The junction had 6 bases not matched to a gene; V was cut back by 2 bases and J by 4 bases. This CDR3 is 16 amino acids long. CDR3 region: CATSDSQGTSGYEQYF. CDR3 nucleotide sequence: TGTGCCACCAGTGATTCCCAGGGGACTAGCGGATACGAGCAGTACTTC.

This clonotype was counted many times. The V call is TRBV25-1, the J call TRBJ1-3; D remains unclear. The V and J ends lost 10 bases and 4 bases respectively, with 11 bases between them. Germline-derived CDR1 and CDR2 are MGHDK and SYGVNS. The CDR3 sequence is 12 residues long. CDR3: CATREWGNTIYF. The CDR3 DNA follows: TGTGCCACCCGGGAGTGGGGAAACACCATATATTTT.

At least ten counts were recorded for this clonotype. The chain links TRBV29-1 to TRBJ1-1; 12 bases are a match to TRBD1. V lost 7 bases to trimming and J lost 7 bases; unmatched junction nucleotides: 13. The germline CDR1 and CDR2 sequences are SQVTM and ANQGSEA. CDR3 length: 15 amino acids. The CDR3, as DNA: TGCAGCGAGCAAACCGGGACAGGGGGCGCGAATGAAGCTTTCTTT. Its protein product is CSEQTGTGGANEAFF.

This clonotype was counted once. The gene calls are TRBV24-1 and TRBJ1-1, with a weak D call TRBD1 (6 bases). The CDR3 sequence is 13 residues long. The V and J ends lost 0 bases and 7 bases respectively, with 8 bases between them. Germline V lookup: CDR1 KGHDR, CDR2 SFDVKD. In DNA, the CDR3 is TGTGCCACCAGTGATTTGACAGGGAGTGAAGCTTTCTTT. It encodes CATSDLTGSEAFF.